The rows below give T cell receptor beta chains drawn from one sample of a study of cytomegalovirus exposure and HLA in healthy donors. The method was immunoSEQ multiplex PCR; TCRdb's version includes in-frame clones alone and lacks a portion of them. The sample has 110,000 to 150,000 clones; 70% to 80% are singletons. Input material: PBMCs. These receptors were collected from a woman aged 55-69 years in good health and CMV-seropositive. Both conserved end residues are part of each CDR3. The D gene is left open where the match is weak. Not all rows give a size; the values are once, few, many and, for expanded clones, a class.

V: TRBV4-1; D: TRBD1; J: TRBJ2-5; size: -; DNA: TGCGCCAGCAGCCAAGCGGGACAGACAGTTCAAGAGACCCAGTACTTC; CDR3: CASSQAGQTVQETQYF
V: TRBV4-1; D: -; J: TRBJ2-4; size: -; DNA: TGCGCCAGCAGCCAACCCCAGGGAACGTCTAATGCCAAAAACATTCAGTACTTC; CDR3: CASSQPQGTSNAKNIQYF
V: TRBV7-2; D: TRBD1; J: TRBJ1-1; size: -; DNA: TGTGCCAGCAGCTCGGGACAGCGAGTCACTGAAGCTTTCTTT; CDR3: CASSSGQRVTEAFF
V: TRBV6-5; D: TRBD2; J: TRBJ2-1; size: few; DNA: TGTGCCAGCAGTTACACCAGGACTAGCGGTAACAATGAGCAGTTCTTC; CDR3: CASSYTRTSGNNEQFF
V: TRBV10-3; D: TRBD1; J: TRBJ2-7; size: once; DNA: TGTGCCATCAGAGGGCAGGGGGCTTCCTACGAGCAGTACTTC; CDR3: CAIRGQGASYEQYF
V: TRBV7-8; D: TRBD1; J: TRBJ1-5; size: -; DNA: TGTGCCAGCAGCTGGGAGACAGGGGTTCAGGGCAATCAGCCCCAGCATTTT; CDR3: CASSWETGVQGNQPQHF
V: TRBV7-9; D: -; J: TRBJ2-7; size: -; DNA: TGTGCCAGCAGCTCCACCCCCAGGTCCGCCTACGAGCAGTACTTC; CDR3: CASSSTPRSAYEQYF
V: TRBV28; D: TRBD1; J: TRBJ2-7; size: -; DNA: TGTGCCAGCAGTTCCTTTGGACAGGGGATAAACTACGAGCAGTACTTC; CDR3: CASSSFGQGINYEQYF
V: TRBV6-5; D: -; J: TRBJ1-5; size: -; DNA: TGTGCCAGCAGTTCTCAGGGTCGTAGCAATCAGCCCCAGCATTTT; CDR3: CASSSQGRSNQPQHF
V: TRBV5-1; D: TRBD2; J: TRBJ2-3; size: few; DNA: TGCGCCAGCAGAATAGCGGGAGTACGAGATACGCAGTATTTT; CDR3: CASRIAGVRDTQYF
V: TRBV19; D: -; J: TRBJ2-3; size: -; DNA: TGTGCCAGTAGACCCCCCGGAGGCGCAGATACGCAGTATTTT; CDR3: CASRPPGGADTQYF
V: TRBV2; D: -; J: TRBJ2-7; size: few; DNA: TGTGCCAGCAATCTAGCCCTGAGCGAGCAGTACTTC; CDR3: CASNLALSEQYF
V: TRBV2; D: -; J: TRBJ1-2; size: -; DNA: TGTGCCAGCAGTGAATGGGAGGGATCGGGCTACACCTTC; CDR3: CASSEWEGSGYTF
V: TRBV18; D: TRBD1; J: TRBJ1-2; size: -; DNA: TGTGCCAGCTCACCGCGGGACAGGCAGTCGGGACCCATCGCCAACTATGGCTACACCTTC; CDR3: CASSPRDRQSGPIANYGYTF
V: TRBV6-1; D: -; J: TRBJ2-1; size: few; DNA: TGTGCCAGCAGTGAACCGGGTAGCGCTTACAATGAGCAGTTCTTC; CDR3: CASSEPGSAYNEQFF
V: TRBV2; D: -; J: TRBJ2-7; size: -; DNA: TGTGCCAGCAGTGAAGGCGGTTACGAGCAGTACTTC; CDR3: CASSEGGYEQYF
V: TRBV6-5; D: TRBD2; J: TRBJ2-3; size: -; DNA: TGTGCCAGCAGTTACGCGACTAGCGGGAAAGATACGCAGTATTTT; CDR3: CASSYATSGKDTQYF
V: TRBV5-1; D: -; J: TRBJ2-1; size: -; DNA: TGCGCCAGCAGCTTGGAAGGGGTCAATGAGCAGTTCTTC; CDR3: CASSLEGVNEQFF
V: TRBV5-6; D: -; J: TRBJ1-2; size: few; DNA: TGTGCCAGCAGCCCCGAACAGGCTCGACGTGGCTACACCTTC; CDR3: CASSPEQARRGYTF
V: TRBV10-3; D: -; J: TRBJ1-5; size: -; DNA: TGTGCCATCAGTGCTGACAGGCAGAATCAGCCCCAGCATTTT; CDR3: CAISADRQNQPQHF
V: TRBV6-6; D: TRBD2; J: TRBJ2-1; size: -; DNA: TGTGCCAGCAGTTTCGGACTAGCGCCGGGCCAGGAGCAGTTCTTC; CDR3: CASSFGLAPGQEQFF
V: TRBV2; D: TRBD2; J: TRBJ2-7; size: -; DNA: TGTGCCAGCAAGTTAGGACTAGCGGGAGGGGCCGAGCAGTACTTC; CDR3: CASKLGLAGGAEQYF
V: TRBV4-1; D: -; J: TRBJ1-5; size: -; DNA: TGCGCCAGCAGCCTCGGACAGATCAATCAGCCCCAGCATTTT; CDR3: CASSLGQINQPQHF
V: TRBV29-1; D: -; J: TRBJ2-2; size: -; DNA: TGCAGCGGAACCAGGGACACCGGGGAGCTGTTTTTT; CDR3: CSGTRDTGELFF